This T cell receptor beta chain is drawn from a study of control samples from healthy donors and cancer patients. The protocol was immunoSEQ multiplex PCR, while the TCRdb copy is restricted to in-frame clones and leaves out a portion. The repertoire holds some 150,000 clones, with about 90% as singletons. V lost 3 bases, J lost 5 bases, and 8 bases lay in between. The CDR3 extends over 13 amino acids. Germline V gene sequence: CDR1 MNHNS, CDR2 SASEGT. Sequencing used blood. This chain links TRBV6-1 with TRBJ2-1, with D possibly called TRBD1 or TRBD2 (5 bases each). This receptor was taken from a man aged 18 to 35 in good health. In DNA, the CDR3 is TGTGCCAGCAGTGACAGGGACCACAATGAGCAGTTCTTC. Translation gives CASSDRDHNEQFF.